This T cell receptor (beta chain) derives from a study of shared clonotypes between healthy human individuals (TCRdb year 2020). Broadly, across the study: The cohort comprised two women and a few men aged 18 to 49 years. To increase sequencing depth and limit assay-specific biases, TCR repertoire library preparation and sequencing were carried out by different laboratories using diverse techniques. To estimate repertoire size and how much clonotype sharing occurs between individuals, the study deeply sequenced the blood TCR repertoires of five healthy adults. Leukapheresis yielded between about 0.9 and 10 billion PBMCs per donor.

This clone has just one count. The specificity of this receptor is unknown. No base quality information exists; no much larger clone differs at one position. Overall results and qualifications from the work: Because the study included a small number of donors, the genetic and exposure-history diversity represented was limited. Pairwise subsampling led to the expectation that sequencing depth would affect the degree of clonotype sharing among donors. Sampling was restricted to blood, and TCR repertoires in tissue are likely to differ from TCR repertoires in blood.

Using the deep immunoSEQ assay, multiplex PCR amplified TCR CDR3 regions from genomic DNA. Genomic DNA extracted from each cell subset was distributed evenly over all wells of several immunoSEQ 96-well plates, and each plate served as one replicate. For unsorted PBMC, each replicate PCR was loaded with about 280 ng genomic DNA, equivalent to roughly 33,000 T cell genomes. Ten immunoSEQ deep assay plates were used to sequence unsorted PBMC genomic DNA. Purified libraries were measured with a Qubit 3.0 fluorometer, size-checked on a Bioanalyzer 2100, and measured again with the KAPA Library Quantification kit. Each immunoSEQ 96-well plate was sequenced on its own single-read 150-cycle Illumina NextSeq 550 flow cell. As for how the authors treated the data: Because the immunoSEQ output held only junctional sequences and lacked quality scores, the filtering could not match the filtering applied to full-length reads. Sequences were annotated with PyIR, a Python wrapper for IgBLAST v1.9, and V/J genes and CDR3 were assigned using IMGT germline references. Reads were removed for weak V/J assignments (E-value above 1e-6), missing CDR3, stop codons, out-of-frame junctions, or ambiguous translated residues. V3J clonotypes were defined as sequences sharing an identical inferred V gene, J gene, and CDR3 amino acid sequence. The percentage overlap between two repertoires was calculated by dividing the number of shared unique clonotypes by the size of the smaller repertoire. Repertoire richness was assessed with RTK rarefaction, the Chao1 estimator, and Recon v2.1 estimates of unobserved clonotypes. TCRdb re-hosts the immuneACCESS table, in-frame sequences only. Its copies lack some clones; in the studies checked, an unresolved V gene accounts for under half of them, and the cause for the rest is not known. The V and J calls and clone size come from that table; D and trimming were worked out from the DNA. This sample gives 520,000 or so clones in total; 60% to 85% of them show up just once. The ten largest clones capture 13% of the sample.

Donors were healthy HIV-negative adults with no recently reported acute infections or vaccinations. All donors were Caucasian adults living in Nashville, Tennessee, USA. For unsorted samples, 90 million or so PBMCs were counted and genomic DNA was extracted with the QIAamp DNA Blood Mini kit. Blood was obtained by leukapheresis, after which PBMCs were separated by Ficoll-Histopaque density gradient centrifugation and cryopreserved in liquid nitrogen vapor phase. Deletion took 3 bases off V and 2 bases off J, with a span of 11 bases between the germline ends. There are 15 amino acids in the CDR3, from cysteine to phenylalanine inclusive. The sequence is cut down to CDR3 DNA, 45 bases in frame from base 1. The germline V gene supplies CDR1 KGHSH and CDR2 LQKENI.

Material for sequencing was PBMCs. Rearrangement joined TRBV18 to TRBJ2-1; no confident D gene assignment can be made. The clonotype was recovered from a woman in her forties in good health. Some clones in this sample may be carry-over from other donors' samples. The CDR3 corresponds to CASSPAAVPYNEQFF. DNA sequence: TGTGCCAGCTCACCCGCGGCTGTACCCTACAATGAGCAGTTCTTC.